This entry is about one T cell receptor (beta chain). The antigen remains unidentified. Trimming left V 2 bases short and J 3 bases short, with 10 bases between. The CDR3 sequence is 14 residues long. Germline assignment: CDR1 MNHEY and CDR2 SVGAGI. This sample was taken from a study of T cell responses to AZD1222 COVID-19 vaccine. The study, taken as a whole, reports: Seropositive AZD1222 recipients at baseline numbered only 6 or 7. Donor demographics were predominantly white British with a female majority; clonal diversity may be underestimated.

The data were produced by immunoSEQ multiplex PCR, yet TCRdb's version contains in-frame clones alone and is incomplete. The table includes about 170,000 clones, 85% to 90% detected once. V gene TRBV6-5 combines with J gene TRBJ1-1, with a possible D match to TRBD1 (5 bases). Specimen: peripheral blood, collected on day 0 of AZD1222 vaccination. The TCR sequence derives from an adult in good health. In DNA form, the CDR3 reads TGTGCCAGCAGTTACGGGCAGGGCTACACTGAAGCTTTCTTT. Residues: CASSYGQGYTEAFF.